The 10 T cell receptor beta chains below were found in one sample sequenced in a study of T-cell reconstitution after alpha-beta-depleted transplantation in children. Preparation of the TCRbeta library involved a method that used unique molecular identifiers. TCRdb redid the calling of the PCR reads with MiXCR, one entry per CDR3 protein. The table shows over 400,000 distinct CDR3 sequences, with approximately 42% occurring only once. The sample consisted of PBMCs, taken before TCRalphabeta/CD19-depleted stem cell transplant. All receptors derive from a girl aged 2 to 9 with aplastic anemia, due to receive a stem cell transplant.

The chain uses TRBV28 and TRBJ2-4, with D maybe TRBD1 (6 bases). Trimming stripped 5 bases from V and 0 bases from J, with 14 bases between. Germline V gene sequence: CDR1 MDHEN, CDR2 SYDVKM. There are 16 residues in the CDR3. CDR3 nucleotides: TGTGCCAGCAGTCGTCCAGGGGACCTAGCCAAAAACATTCAGTACTTC. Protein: CASSRPGDLAKNIQYF.

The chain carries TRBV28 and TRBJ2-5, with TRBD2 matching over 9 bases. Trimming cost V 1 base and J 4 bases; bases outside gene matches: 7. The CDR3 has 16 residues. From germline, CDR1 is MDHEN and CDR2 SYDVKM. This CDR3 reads CASSLFRRGGPETQYF. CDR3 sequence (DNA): TGTGCCAGCAGTTTATTTCGGCGGGGGGGCCCAGAGACCCAGTACTTC.

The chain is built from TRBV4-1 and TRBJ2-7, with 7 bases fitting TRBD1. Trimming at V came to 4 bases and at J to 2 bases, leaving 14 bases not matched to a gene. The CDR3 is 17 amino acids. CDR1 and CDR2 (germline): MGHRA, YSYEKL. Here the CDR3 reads CASSRGTSTQGAYEQYF. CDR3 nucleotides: TGCGCCAGCAGCCGGGGGACATCCACCCAGGGGGCCTACGAGCAGTACTTC.

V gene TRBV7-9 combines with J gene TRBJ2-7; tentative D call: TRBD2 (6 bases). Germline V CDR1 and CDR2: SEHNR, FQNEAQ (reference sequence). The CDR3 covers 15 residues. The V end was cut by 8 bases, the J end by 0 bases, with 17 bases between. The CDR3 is CASQLRDGGSYEQYF. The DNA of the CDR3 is TGTGCCAGCCAGCTTAGGGACGGGGGCTCCTACGAGCAGTACTTC.

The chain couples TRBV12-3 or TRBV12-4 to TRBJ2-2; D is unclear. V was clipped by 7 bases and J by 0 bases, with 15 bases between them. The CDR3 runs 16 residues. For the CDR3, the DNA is TGTGCCAGCACTCACACGCCTACCCCGAACACCGGGGAGCTGTTTTTT. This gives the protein CASTHTPTPNTGELFF.

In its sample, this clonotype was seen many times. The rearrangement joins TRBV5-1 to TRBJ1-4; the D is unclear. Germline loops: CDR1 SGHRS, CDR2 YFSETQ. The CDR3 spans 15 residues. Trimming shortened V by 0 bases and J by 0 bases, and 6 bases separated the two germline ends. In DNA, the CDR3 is TGCGCCAGCAGCTTGGGGGCAACAACTAATGAAAAACTGTTTTTT. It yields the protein CASSLGATTNEKLFF. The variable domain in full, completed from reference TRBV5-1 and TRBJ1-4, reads KAGVTQTPRYLIKTRGQQVTLSCSPISGHRSVSWYQQTPGQGLQFLFEYFSETQRNKGNFPGRFSGRQFSNSRSEMNVSTLELGDSALYLCASSLGATTNEKLFFGSGTQLSVL.

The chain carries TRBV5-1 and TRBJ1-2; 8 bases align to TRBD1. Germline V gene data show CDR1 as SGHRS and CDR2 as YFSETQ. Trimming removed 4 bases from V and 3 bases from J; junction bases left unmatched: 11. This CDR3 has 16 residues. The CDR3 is CASSTQGDRRDYGYTF. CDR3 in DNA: TGCGCCAGCAGCACGCAGGGGGACAGGAGGGACTATGGCTACACCTTC.

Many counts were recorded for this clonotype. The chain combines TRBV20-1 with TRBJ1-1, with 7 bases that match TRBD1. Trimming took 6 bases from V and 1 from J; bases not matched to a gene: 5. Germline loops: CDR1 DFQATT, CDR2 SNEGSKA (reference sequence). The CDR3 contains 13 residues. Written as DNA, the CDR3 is TGCAGTGCGGGGACAGAGGGGAACACTGAAGCTTTCTTT. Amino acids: CSAGTEGNTEAFF.

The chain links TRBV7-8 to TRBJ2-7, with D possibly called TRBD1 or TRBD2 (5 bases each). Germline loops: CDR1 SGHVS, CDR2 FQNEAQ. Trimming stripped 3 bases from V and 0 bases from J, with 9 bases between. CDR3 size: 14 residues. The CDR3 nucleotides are TGTGCCAGCAGCTTTTGGGGGAACTCCTACGAGCAGTACTTC. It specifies CASSFWGNSYEQYF.

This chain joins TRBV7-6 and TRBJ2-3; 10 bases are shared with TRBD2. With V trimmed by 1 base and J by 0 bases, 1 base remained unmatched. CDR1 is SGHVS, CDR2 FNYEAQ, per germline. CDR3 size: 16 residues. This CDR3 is CASSLGGLASTDTQYF. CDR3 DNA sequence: TGTGCCAGCAGCTTAGGGGGACTAGCGAGCACAGATACGCAGTATTTT. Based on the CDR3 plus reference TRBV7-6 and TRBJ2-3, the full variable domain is GAGVSQSPRYKVTKRGQDVALRCDPISGHVSLYWYRQALGQGPEFLTYFNYEAQQDKSGLPNDRFSAERPEGSISTLTIQRTEQRDSAMYRCASSLGGLASTDTQYFGPGTRLTVL.